This T cell receptor (beta chain) derives from a study of T cell changes during pregnancy in multiple sclerosis. Here immunoSEQ multiplex PCR was the method, and the copy in TCRdb shows in-frame clones only, minus some. This table has roughly 110,000 clones, 91% appearing once. From germline, CDR1 is SNHLY and CDR2 FYNNEI. The CDR3 contains 12 residues. V shed 4 bases and J shed 5 bases, with 8 bases lying between them. The TCR comes from a female donor with multiple sclerosis, enrolled in a pregnancy study. Sequences were derived from peripheral blood, sampled before pregnancy. The genes are TRBV2 and TRBJ2-5; D uncertain. The CDR3 loop is CASSVLVETQYF. CDR3 in DNA: TGTGCCAGCAGTGTACTCGTTGAGACCCAGTACTTC.